Below are 27 T cell receptor beta chains sequenced from a single sample in a study of Graves' ophthalmopathy and Graves' hyperthyroidism. The TCR beta CDR3 regions underwent amplification from RNA transcripts. First-round RT-PCR relied on HTBI primers, and a second-round multiplex PCR came next. TCRdb called the multiplex PCR reads again in MiXCR, with one record for every CDR3 protein. The sample shows around 1.1 million distinct CDR3 sequences, 36% of them seen only once. Sequenced material: peripheral blood or thyroid tissue (not recorded which). The source of these receptors is an adult man with Graves' hyperthyroidism.

The CDR3 is CATSRDGGNRDIQYF. Written as DNA, the CDR3 is TGTGCCACCAGCAGAGATGGCGGCAATCGGGACATTCAGTACTTC. The V gene is TRBV15, the J gene TRBJ2-4; D unresolved. Germline lookup yields CDR1 LNHNV and CDR2 YYDKDF (reference sequence). The CDR3 loop spans 15 amino acids. Trimming left V 0 bases short and J 8 bases short, with 14 bases between.

The chain recombines TRBV7-9 with TRBJ1-1, with D possibly TRBD1 on 6 matching bases. The length of the CDR3 is 16 residues. Trimming removed 1 base at V and 5 bases at J, with 17 bases between. Germline loops: CDR1 SEHNR, CDR2 FQNEAQ (reference sequence). CDR3 residues: CASSLEGVAQGTEAFF. The CDR3 region has the DNA TGTGCCAGCAGCTTAGAAGGGGTAGCGCAGGGGACTGAAGCTTTCTTT.

A remark on this clonotype: Given the absence of the conserved phenylalanine or tryptophan at the CDR3 end, a read error is likely. The V gene is TRBV7-2, the J gene TRBJ1-1, with 7 bases fitting TRBD1. The germline V gene encodes CDR1 SGHTA and CDR2 FQGNSA. The V and J ends lost 0 bases and 5 bases, in that order; junction bases with no gene match: 15. The CDR3 length is 18 residues. CDR3 sequence: CASSLAATGRRGGTEAFY. In DNA form, the CDR3 reads TGTGCCAGCAGCTTAGCCGCGACAGGGAGGCGCGGGGGAACTGAAGCTTTCTAT.

Concerning this clonotype itself: The DNA is left out, because the CDR3 cannot be placed on it with certainty; the CDR3 is given as TCRdb lists it. The chain is built from TRBV25-1 and TRBJ2-7; TRBD2 is taken as the D call from the table, unchecked against the DNA. CDR1 is MGHDK and CDR2 is SYGVNS in the germline V gene. The CDR3 totals 20 residues, both ends included. CDR3 protein: CDSSIYLCSVEAPGSYEQYF.

This clonotype was recorded at least ten times. The chain has TRBV5-1 and TRBJ1-4; 7 nucleotides agree with TRBD1. V shed 4 bases, J shed 7 bases, and the junction held 7 bases outside the gene matches. This CDR3 is 14 amino acids long. The V gene's germline CDR1 is SGHRS and CDR2 YFSETQ. The CDR3 DNA reads TGCGCCAGCAGCCTAGACAGGGCTGTTGAAAAACTGTTTTTT. Translating it yields CASSLDRAVEKLFF.

As DNA, the CDR3 is TGTGCCAGCAGCCCCAGGCCAGGGTCGGGAAGTGCCTCTGGGGCCAACGTCCTGACTTTC. It is translated as CASSPRPGSGSASGANVLTF. The chain is built from TRBV25-1 and TRBJ2-6; D assignment may be TRBD1 or TRBD2 (5 bases each). Germline V gives CDR1 MGHDK, CDR2 SYGVNS. CDR3 length equals 20 residues. Trimming pared 6 bases from V and 0 bases from J, leaving 24 bases between.

Concerning this clonotype itself: This may be a read error, as it is one base from a much larger clone. The J gene is TRBJ2-5, the V gene TRBV3-1; no clear D gene. CDR3 length: 13 amino acids. CDR1 LGHDT and CDR2 YNNKEL come from the germline V gene (reference sequence). The CDR3 here is CACSQSPEETQYF. CDR3 DNA sequence: TGTGCCTGCAGCCAGTCCCCGGAGGAGACCCAGTACTTC.

Ten or more counts support this clonotype. This sequence joins TRBV4-1 and TRBJ1-6; the D is unclear. Trimming cost V 0 bases and J 6 bases, with 6 bases left between them. The CDR3 totals 14 residues. CDR1 and CDR2 from the germline V gene are MGHRA and YSYEKL. CDR3 amino acids: CASSQDWGNSPLHF. DNA for the CDR3: TGCGCCAGCAGCCAAGATTGGGGTAATTCACCCCTCCACTTT.

The V gene is TRBV13, the J gene TRBJ2-7; 13 bases fit TRBD2. CDR1 is PRHDT, CDR2 FYEKMQ, per germline (reference sequence). This CDR3 is 18 amino acids long. The J segment lost 2 bases and the V segment lost 4 bases, leaving 11 bases of the junction unmatched. CDR3 DNA sequence: TGTGCCAGCAGCTCACGAGATGGACTAGCGGGAGCTACCTACGAGCAGTACTTC. Translated, it gives CASSSRDGLAGATYEQYF.

This clonotype was seen ten or more times. This chain links TRBV24-1 with TRBJ1-5; TRBD1 aligns across 12 bases. This CDR3 contains 16 residues. V lost 3 bases, J lost 6 bases, and 5 bases stayed unmatched. From germline, CDR1 is KGHDR and CDR2 SFDVKD. In DNA form, the CDR3 reads TGTGCCACCAGTGATGGGGACAGGGGGCCCGGTCAGCCCCAGCATTTT. Translation: CATSDGDRGPGQPQHF.

The chain links TRBV25-1 to TRBJ2-7; no definite D call. This CDR3 region has 15 residues. From germline, CDR1 is MGHDK and CDR2 SYGVNS. Trimming took 5 bases from V and 6 from J, leaving 20 bases between them. CDR3 loop: CASSFSVGFSVEQYF. The CDR3 region has the DNA TGTGCCAGCAGTTTTTCAGTAGGTTTTAGTGTCGAGCAGTACTTC.

V and J are TRBV11-2 and TRBJ1-2; tentative D call: TRBD1 (5 bases). Looked up from germline, CDR1 is SGHAT and CDR2 is FQNNGV. V was cut by 6 bases and J by 1 base, with 15 bases left in between. The CDR3 covers 15 residues. For the CDR3, the DNA is TGTGCCAGCAGAGCCCGACAGTCTGGTAACTATGGCTACACCTTC. It yields the protein CASRARQSGNYGYTF.

This clonotype has at least ten counts. V and J are TRBV14 and TRBJ2-7; D tentatively fits TRBD1 or TRBD2 (5 bases each). Trimming removed 5 bases from V and 5 bases from J, with 10 bases in between. Germline CDR1 SGHDN, CDR2 FVKESK. This CDR3 is 12 amino acids long. The CDR3 region has the DNA TGTGCCAGCAGCACGTGGGACCACGAGCAGTACTTC. Amino acids: CASSTWDHEQYF.

J is TRBJ1-2 and V is TRBV7-2; D gene unclear. The V end lost 9 bases, the J end lost 4 bases, and 18 bases lay between the germline ends. Looked up from germline, CDR1 is SGHTA and CDR2 is FQGNSA. The CDR3 has 14 amino acids. The CDR3 DNA follows: TGTGCCAGTCCACCCGTCAGTTACTCCTATGGCTACACCTTC. It yields the protein CASPPVSYSYGYTF.

For the CDR3, the DNA is TGTGCCAGCTTGGTGGGTACTGAAGCTTTCTTT. This encodes CASLVGTEAFF. The chain combines TRBV2 with TRBJ1-1; D uncertain. Germline V gives CDR1 SNHLY, CDR2 FYNNEI. The CDR3 spans 11 residues. Trimming shortened V by 8 bases and J by 5 bases, and 9 bases separated the two germline ends.

This clonotype was picked up a small number of times. The chain combines TRBV6-1 with TRBJ1-5, with D possibly TRBD1 on 6 matching bases. CDR1 is MNHNS and CDR2 is SASEGT in the germline V gene. The ends were cut back, 11 bases at V and 5 bases at J, with 16 bases in the middle. CDR3 size: 13 residues. In DNA, the CDR3 is TGTGCCGTCGGGGACACCTCCTATCAGCCCCAGCATTTT. Residues: CAVGDTSYQPQHF.

Worth noting for this clonotype: It is likely a read error, because the conserved phenylalanine at the end of the CDR3 is missing. The chain carries TRBV10-3 and TRBJ1-2, with D possibly matching TRBD1 (6 bases). There are 13 residues in the CDR3. Germline values: CDR1 ENHRY, CDR2 SYGVKD. V was pared by 10 bases and J by 2 bases, with 14 bases between. In DNA, the CDR3 is TGTGCCAGCAAGCCTGGACAGAACTATGGCTACACCTCC. This gives the protein CASKPGQNYGYTS.

J is TRBJ1-1 and V is TRBV5-1, with TRBD1 identical over 7 bases. The V and J ends lost 4 bases and 3 bases, in that order; junction bases with no gene match: 6. Per germline, CDR1 SGHRS and CDR2 YFSETQ. This CDR3 has 14 residues. The CDR3 nucleotides read TGCGCCAGCAGCGTTGCGGGACAGCACACTGAAGCTTTCTTT. Its translation: CASSVAGQHTEAFF.

Comments on this clonotype: A read error may account for a junction end that differs from germline. The chain carries TRBV10-3 and TRBJ2-6, with TRBD1 as a possible D gene (6 bases). This CDR3 is built from 19 residues. Per germline, CDR1 ENHRY and CDR2 SYGVKD. This chain's CDR3 is CASSQQGILTTSGANVLTF. DNA of the CDR3: TGTGCCAGCAGTCAACAGGGTATTCTTACTACCTCTGGGGCCAACGTCCTGACTTTC.

This clonotype was seen many times. This chain connects TRBV5-5 to TRBJ1-1, with D hard to call. Germline V lookup: CDR1 SGHKS, CDR2 YYEKEE (reference sequence). V lost 0 bases to trimming and J lost 12 bases, with 12 bases between them. CDR3 length equals 12 residues. The CDR3 region has the DNA TGTGCCAGCAGCTTGGATGGAGGGCTTCCTTTCTTT. It codes for CASSLDGGLPFF.

Of note for this clonotype: The missing conserved phenylalanine or tryptophan at the end of this CDR3 makes a read error likely. Because the CDR3's place on the DNA is in doubt, the DNA is left out and the CDR3 is given as listed by TCRdb. The rearrangement joins TRBV10-3 to TRBJ2-7; the table's TRBD2 call for D was not verified on the DNA. The CDR3 spans 8 residues, counting both ends. Germline V gene data show CDR1 as ENHRY and CDR2 as SYGVKD. This CDR3 reads CAISGGAG.

This clonotype showed up many times. The CDR3 protein is CASGTGRNEKLFF. For the CDR3, the DNA is TGCGCCAGCGGGACAGGAAGAAATGAAAAACTGTTTTTT. The J gene is TRBJ1-4, the V gene TRBV5-1; 8 bases line up with TRBD1. CDR3 length: 13 residues. After removal of 7 bases from V and 5 bases from J, the junction contained 4 bases not matched to a gene. Germline CDR1 SGHRS, CDR2 YFSETQ.

V gene TRBV20-1 combines with J gene TRBJ1-1; D is unresolved. V gave up 0 bases and J gave up 7 bases, with 12 bases separating them. This CDR3 is built from 13 residues. The germline gives CDR1 DFQATT, CDR2 SNEGSKA (reference sequence). The CDR3 loop reads CSARDVSKIEAFF. CDR3 in DNA: TGCAGTGCTAGAGATGTGAGCAAGATTGAAGCTTTCTTT.

Concerning this clonotype itself: This may be a read error, as it is one base from a much larger clone. The CDR3 reads CAGSPVVGRETQYF. The CDR3 DNA reads TGTGCCGGCAGCCCAGTGGTAGGGAGAGAGACCCAGTACTTC. The V call is TRBV9, the J call TRBJ2-5; the D gene is possibly TRBD2 (5 bases). Germline CDR1 and CDR2: SGDLS and YYNGEE. This CDR3 is built from 14 residues.

CDR3 DNA: TGTGCCAGCAGCCAAGACTTTAACACCCCCTACGAGCAGTACTTC. Translated: CASSQDFNTPYEQYF. The gene calls are TRBV3-1 and TRBJ2-7; D is uncertain. CDR1 is LGHDT, CDR2 YNNKEL, per germline (reference sequence). The CDR3 has 15 amino acids. The V and J ends lost 0 bases and 2 bases respectively, with 11 bases between them.

On this clonotype itself: Germline and junction disagree at one end, which may indicate a read error. V usage is TRBV5-1 and J usage is TRBJ2-7, with 14 bases fitting TRBD2. The germline V gene has CDR1 SGHRS and CDR2 YFSETQ. The CDR3 spans 17 residues. The CDR3 reads CASRRGMGLAGAGEQYF. In DNA form, the CDR3 reads TGTGCCAGCAGACGCGGGATGGGACTAGCGGGAGCTGGGGAGCAGTACTTC.

The V gene is TRBV10-3, the J gene TRBJ1-4, with TRBD1 matching 10 bases. V shed 2 bases, J shed 5 bases, and the junction held 5 bases outside the gene matches. Germline loops: CDR1 ENHRY, CDR2 SYGVKD. This CDR3 comprises 16 residues. The CDR3 region has the DNA TGTGCCATCAGTGAGCCCGGACAGGGGGGGAATGAAAAACTGTTTTTT. Protein product: CAISEPGQGGNEKLFF.